This TCR beta chain was found in a study of blood T cell repertoires in COVID-19. Study overall: From T cells, B-cell-depleted T cells, or PBMCs came the material, which was cDNA or gDNA.

This CDR3 has 13 residues. CDR1 and CDR2 (germline): SGDLS, YYNGEE. V was clipped by 3 bases and J by 8 bases; unmatched bases: 7. Original data processing: Amplifying reference gene primers gave estimates of nucleated cell counts. Assay: immunoSEQ multiplex PCR; the TCRdb copy retains only in-frame clones and omits some. The V and J calls and clone size come from that table; D and trimming were worked out from the DNA. The data hold 350,000 to 500,000 clones, with 88% observed a single time. Each participant's cohort was designated according to participant-reported clinical history. It was within 2 weeks before study entry that exposed participants met a COVID-19 case.

Input material: PBMCs or T cells enriched from blood (not recorded which). This TCR derives from a woman under 30 who had been exposed to COVID-19. The chain joins TRBV9 to TRBJ1-2, with TRBD1 matching over 7 bases. CDR3 nucleotides: TGTGCCAGCAGCGCGACAGGGTTTGGCGGCTACACCTTC. As protein: CASSATGFGGYTF.